Below, 29 T cell receptor beta chains from the same sample are listed, as sequenced in a study of T cells in Graves' hyperthyroidism and ophthalmopathy. TCR beta CDR3 region amplification was performed from RNA transcripts. Researchers ran a first-round RT-PCR on the TCR CDR3 using the HTBI primer set. TCRdb recomputed calls from the multiplex PCR reads with MiXCR, one row per CDR3 protein. The sample shows roughly 400,000 distinct CDR3 sequences, more than 12% of them seen only once. Sequences were obtained from blood. The receptor source for this set is a man in his fifties or sixties with Graves' ophthalmopathy.

This chain links TRBV5-1 with TRBJ1-6; 8 positions agree with TRBD1. Germline CDR1 SGHRS, CDR2 YFSETQ. Trimming cost V 3 bases and J 7 bases; bases outside gene matches: 0. This CDR3 region has 13 residues. CDR3 nucleotides: TGCGCCAGCAGCTGGACAGGGAATTCACCCCTCCACTTT. It specifies CASSWTGNSPLHF.

Many counts were recorded for this clonotype. The chain joins TRBV20-1 to TRBJ2-7, with 7 bases identical to TRBD1. The CDR3 loop spans 14 amino acids. V lost 0 bases, J lost 6 bases, and 8 bases stayed unmatched. The germline CDR1 and CDR2 sequences are DFQATT and SNEGSKA (reference sequence). CDR3 protein: CSARDALAGGEQYF. DNA of the CDR3: TGCAGTGCTAGAGATGCTCTAGCAGGGGGCGAGCAGTACTTC.

There are many counts of this clonotype. The chain uses TRBV5-1 and TRBJ2-1; the D is unclear. Trimming cost V 3 bases and J 5 bases, with 6 bases left between them. Germline CDR1 SGHRS, CDR2 YFSETQ. The CDR3 is 12 amino acids. The CDR3 nucleotides read TGCGCCAGCAGCTCGGAAAACAATGAGCAGTTCTTC. It encodes CASSSENNEQFF.

In regard to this clonotype: A much more abundant neighbour one base away suggests this may be a read error. This chain links TRBV20-1 with TRBJ2-7; 8 bases are shared with TRBD2. CDR3 length: 13 residues. Germline CDR1 is DFQATT and CDR2 is SNEGSKA (reference sequence). V gave up 5 bases and J gave up 4 bases; unmatched junction bases: 7. In DNA form, the CDR3 reads TGCAGTGCTGGGGGACTAGAGGATTACGAGCAGTACTTC. Protein: CSAGGLEDYEQYF.

This clonotype was seen ten or more times. The chain employs TRBV7-9 and TRBJ1-1; maybe TRBD1 (6 bases). CDR3 length: 15 residues. Germline values: CDR1 SEHNR, CDR2 FQNEAQ (reference sequence). V lost 5 bases and J 0 bases, leaving 13 bases between the germline ends. The CDR3 reads CASSANRGLNTEAFF. The CDR3 region has the DNA TGTGCCAGCAGCGCGAATCGGGGGCTGAACACTGAAGCTTTCTTT.

In this sample, this clonotype turned up many times. The chain carries TRBV3-1 and TRBJ2-7; 14 nucleotides line up with TRBD2. V lost 4 bases and J lost 9; bases outside the gene matches: 8. The length of the CDR3 is 15 residues. Germline V gives CDR1 LGHDT, CDR2 YNNKEL (reference sequence). DNA of the CDR3: TGTGCCAGCAGCCTCCGACTAGCGGGAGGGCACTTGCAGTACTTC. Protein: CASSLRLAGGHLQYF.

The chain combines TRBV29-1 with TRBJ2-5, with no clear D. Germline V lookup: CDR1 SQVTM, CDR2 ANQGSEA. The CDR3 consists of 14 residues. V was trimmed by 4 bases and J by 5 bases, leaving 17 bases between them. CDR3 in DNA: TGCAGCGTTGTAGGTAGGATTGGGTACGAGACCCAGTACTTC. It yields the protein CSVVGRIGYETQYF.

This clonotype has at least ten counts. The chain carries TRBV5-1 and TRBJ2-1, with D unresolved. The CDR3 has 14 residues. Trimming shortened V by 0 bases and J by 8 bases, and 12 bases separated the two germline ends. Germline CDR1 and CDR2: SGHRS and YFSETQ. The CDR3 here is CASSLVRKRDEQFF. Here the CDR3 DNA reads TGCGCCAGCAGCTTGGTTAGGAAAAGGGATGAGCAGTTCTTC.

The sample holds many counts of this clonotype. Written as DNA, the CDR3 is TGTGCCAGCATGCGGGAGGGTTCGTACGAGCAGTACTTC. It translates to CASMREGSYEQYF. V gene TRBV28 combines with J gene TRBJ2-7, with TRBD2 matching 9 bases. V dropped 7 bases and J dropped 4; count of bases not matched to a gene: 5. The CDR3 contains 13 residues. Germline V gene sequence: CDR1 MDHEN, CDR2 SYDVKM.

This clonotype was seen a handful of times. The chain has TRBV29-1 and TRBJ2-2; D remains unclear. There are 13 residues in the CDR3. CDR1 is SQVTM and CDR2 is ANQGSEA in the germline V gene. V was pared by 4 bases and J by 0 bases, with 6 bases between. CDR3 nucleotides: TGCAGCGTTGTTAAAACGAACACCGGGGAGCTGTTTTTT. As protein: CSVVKTNTGELFF.

Comments on this clonotype: A much more abundant neighbour one base away suggests this may be a read error. The rearrangement uses TRBV6-2 or TRBV6-3 and TRBJ2-7; TRBD2 matches at 14 bases. The CDR3 is made up of 16 amino acids. Looked up from germline, CDR1 is MNHEY and CDR2 is SVGEGT. Losses at the gene ends were 6 bases for V and 1 base for J; bases not matched to a gene: 5. The CDR3 coding sequence is TGTGCCAGCAGAGGGACTAGCGGGGGTTATTCCTACGAGCAGTACTTC. Amino acids: CASRGTSGGYSYEQYF.

This clonotype occurred a few times. This chain joins TRBV2 and TRBJ1-3, with 8 bases lining up with TRBD1. V was pared by 2 bases and J by 0 bases, with 9 bases of the junction left unmatched. This CDR3 has 18 residues. CDR1 is SNHLY, CDR2 FYNNEI, per germline. CDR3 region: CASSEFGQGASSGNTIYF. DNA for the CDR3: TGTGCCAGCAGTGAATTTGGGCAGGGGGCTTCCTCTGGAAACACCATATATTTT.

This clonotype was picked up many times. The chain links TRBV12-3 or TRBV12-4 to TRBJ2-1, with unresolved D. The CDR3 length is 15 residues. V lost 1 base, J lost 2 bases, and 9 bases lay in between. The CDR3 here is CASSLGRKTYNEQFF. The CDR3 bases are TGTGCCAGCAGTTTAGGGCGTAAAACCTACAATGAGCAGTTCTTC.

The chain carries TRBV10-3 and TRBJ1-5; D is unresolved. Trimming stripped 3 bases from V and 2 bases from J, with 11 bases between. From germline, CDR1 is ENHRY and CDR2 SYGVKD. The CDR3 runs 15 residues. For the CDR3, the DNA is TGTGCCATCAGTGAATCGACCCGGGGCAATCAGCCCCAGCATTTT. Its protein is CAISESTRGNQPQHF.

This clonotype was detected ten times or more. The rearrangement joins TRBV20-1 to TRBJ2-7; a weak D match, TRBD1 (5 bases). The CDR3 is made up of 12 amino acids. V lost 6 bases, J lost 3 bases, and 12 bases lay in between. Germline loops: CDR1 DFQATT, CDR2 SNEGSKA (reference sequence). This CDR3 reads CSAKITGYEQYF. The CDR3 coding sequence is TGCAGTGCCAAAATAACAGGCTACGAGCAGTACTTC.

CDR3 nucleotides: TGCGCCAGCAGCCCTCTCCCCAGCGGAGAGTACAATGAGCAGTTCTTC. As protein: CASSPLPSGEYNEQFF. The chain recombines TRBV4-1 with TRBJ2-1, with TRBD2 as a possible D gene (5 bases). In germline, CDR1 is MGHRA, CDR2 YSYEKL. Deletions cut 4 bases from V and 4 bases from J, with 17 bases between. This CDR3 spans 16 amino acids.

This clonotype was picked up many times. The chain couples TRBV20-1 to TRBJ2-1; D perhaps matches TRBD2 (5 bases). CDR1 is DFQATT, CDR2 SNEGSKA, per germline (reference sequence). The CDR3 is 12 residues long. Trimming cost V 1 base and J 8 bases, with 9 bases left between them. CDR3 in DNA: TGCAGTGCTAGAGGAGGGTTCGATGAGCAGTTCTTC. Its translation: CSARGGFDEQFF.

The rearrangement links TRBV19 to TRBJ1-1, with D perhaps TRBD1 (6 bases). The germline V and J ends were trimmed by 5 bases and 1 base, with 8 bases remaining between them. The CDR3 consists of 13 residues. Germline V gene data show CDR1 as LNHDA and CDR2 as SQIVND (reference sequence). CDR3 nucleotides: TGTGCCAGTAGTTGGGGGCAGAACACTGAAGCTTTCTTT. Its protein product is CASSWGQNTEAFF. Full variable domain (remainder filled in from reference TRBV19 and TRBJ1-1): DGGITQSPKYLFRKEGQNVTLSCEQNLNHDAMYWYRQDPGQGLRLIYYSQIVNDFQKGDIAEGYSVSREKKESFPLTVTSAQKNPTAFYLCASSWGQNTEAFFGQGTRLTVV.

The sample holds many counts of this clonotype. The CDR3: CATSDSWEETQYF. The CDR3 DNA is TGTGCCACCAGTGATTCTTGGGAAGAGACCCAGTACTTC. This chain connects TRBV24-1 to TRBJ2-5; D not certain. The CDR3 contains 13 residues. The germline CDR1 and CDR2 sequences are KGHDR and SFDVKD. The V gene lost 2 bases and the J gene lost 3 bases, with 6 bases spanning the gap.

Many counts were recorded for this clonotype. The chain uses TRBV6-5 and TRBJ1-2; D call uncertain. Trimming took 1 base from V and 0 from J, leaving 3 bases between them. The CDR3 spans 13 residues. The germline V gene encodes CDR1 MNHEY and CDR2 SVGAGI. This CDR3 is CASSYYANYGYTF. The DNA of the CDR3 is TGTGCCAGCAGTTACTATGCTAACTATGGCTACACCTTC.

The J gene is TRBJ2-2, the V gene TRBV14, with 9 bases fitting TRBD2. The V gene's germline CDR1 is SGHDN and CDR2 FVKESK. The junction had 8 bases not matched to a gene; V was cut back by 2 bases and J by 4 bases. CDR3 length: 17 amino acids. CDR3 loop: CASSQRAQAGGTGELFF. CDR3 in DNA: TGTGCCAGCAGCCAACGTGCGCAAGCGGGAGGCACCGGGGAGCTGTTTTTT.

In this sample, this clonotype turned up many times. The rearrangement uses TRBV28 and TRBJ2-7; D not certain. CDR1 is MDHEN, CDR2 SYDVKM, per germline. V dropped 4 bases and J dropped 6 bases, with 10 bases sitting between them. This CDR3 is built from 12 residues. DNA of the CDR3: TGTGCCAGCAGTTCCGGGCCGTTCGAGCAGTACTTC. Residues: CASSSGPFEQYF. The full variable domain, rest sourced from reference TRBV28 and TRBJ2-7, is DVKVTQSSRYLVKRTGEKVFLECVQDMDHENMFWYRQDPGLGLRLIYFSYDVKMKEKGDIPEGYSVSREKKERFSLILESASTNQTSMYLCASSSGPFEQYFGPGTRLTVT.

This clonotype has ten or more counts. V is TRBV3-1 and J is TRBJ2-7; TRBD2 agrees at 7 bases. The germline V gene encodes CDR1 LGHDT and CDR2 YNNKEL (reference sequence). The length of the CDR3 is 14 residues. The junction had 6 bases not matched to a gene; V was cut back by 4 bases and J by 3 bases. The CDR3 protein is CASSPQRDHYEQYF. The CDR3 region has the DNA TGTGCCAGCAGCCCTCAGCGGGACCACTACGAGCAGTACTTC.

This clonotype was observed many times. The chain carries TRBV12-3 or TRBV12-4 and TRBJ2-2; no clear D. V lost 2 bases and J lost 0, with 10 bases in between. The CDR3 length is 16 residues. The CDR3 reads CASSLIRKANTGELFF. DNA for the CDR3: TGTGCCAGCAGTTTAATCAGAAAAGCGAACACCGGGGAGCTGTTTTTT.

Points on this clonotype: Just one base apart from a much larger clone, this may be a read error. V gene TRBV7-9 combines with J gene TRBJ2-5; D unresolved. Germline assignment: CDR1 SEHNR and CDR2 FQNEAQ (reference sequence). With 1 base removed from V and 6 bases from J, the gap between germline ends came to 12 bases. The CDR3 consists of 14 residues. The CDR3 reads CASSLDVRQKTQYF. In DNA form, the CDR3 reads TGTGCCAGCAGCTTAGATGTCAGACAAAAGACCCAGTACTTC.

The CDR3 region is CASSLVGLLPDYNEQFF. For the CDR3, the DNA is TGTGCCAGCAGCTTAGTGGGGTTGCTCCCCGACTACAATGAGCAGTTCTTC. The chain is built from TRBV11-2 and TRBJ2-1, with no clear D. V gave up 1 base and J gave up 3 bases, with 16 bases separating them. The CDR3 extends over 17 amino acids. Per germline, CDR1 SGHAT and CDR2 FQNNGV.

This clonotype has a handful of counts. This rearrangement joins TRBV2 to TRBJ1-3; no clear D. The CDR3 runs 13 residues. CDR1 SNHLY and CDR2 FYNNEI come from the germline V gene. With 1 base removed from V and 7 bases from J, the gap between germline ends came to 8 bases. CDR3 region: CASSEDLGNTIYF. In nucleotides, the CDR3 is TGTGCCAGCAGTGAAGACCTTGGGAACACCATATATTTT. Full variable domain (missing parts from reference TRBV2 and TRBJ1-3): EPEVTQTPSHQVTQMGQEVILRCVPISNHLYFYWYRQILGQKVEFLVSFYNNEISEKSEIFDDQFSVERPDGSNFTLKIRSTKLEDSAMYFCASSEDLGNTIYFGEGSWLTVV.

This clonotype was recorded many times. The gene calls are TRBV3-1 and TRBJ1-2, with D perhaps matching TRBD1 (5 bases). Germline CDR1 is LGHDT and CDR2 is YNNKEL (reference sequence). With 5 bases removed from V and 4 bases from J, the gap between germline ends came to 17 bases. CDR3 length: 15 residues. DNA of the CDR3: TGTGCCAGCAGCGGATCCCAGGGTTTAGGCTATGGCTACACCTTC. As protein: CASSGSQGLGYGYTF. The entire variable domain, with the rest obtained from reference TRBV3-1 and TRBJ1-2, is as follows: DTAVSQTPKYLVTQMGNDKSIKCEQNLGHDTMYWYKQDSKKFLKIMFSYNNKELIINETVPNRFSPKSPDKAHLNLHINSLELGDSAVYFCASSGSQGLGYGYTFGSGTRLTVV.

Ten or more counts support this clonotype. V and J are TRBV24-1 and TRBJ2-7; D is unclear. CDR1 and CDR2 from the germline V gene are KGHDR and SFDVKD. Between the trimmed V and J ends, which lost 4 bases and 3 bases, there was a span of 12 bases. This CDR3 has 14 residues. The CDR3 DNA sequence: TGTGCCACCAGTGACGACGCTCATGGCTACGAGCAGTACTTC. Protein: CATSDDAHGYEQYF.